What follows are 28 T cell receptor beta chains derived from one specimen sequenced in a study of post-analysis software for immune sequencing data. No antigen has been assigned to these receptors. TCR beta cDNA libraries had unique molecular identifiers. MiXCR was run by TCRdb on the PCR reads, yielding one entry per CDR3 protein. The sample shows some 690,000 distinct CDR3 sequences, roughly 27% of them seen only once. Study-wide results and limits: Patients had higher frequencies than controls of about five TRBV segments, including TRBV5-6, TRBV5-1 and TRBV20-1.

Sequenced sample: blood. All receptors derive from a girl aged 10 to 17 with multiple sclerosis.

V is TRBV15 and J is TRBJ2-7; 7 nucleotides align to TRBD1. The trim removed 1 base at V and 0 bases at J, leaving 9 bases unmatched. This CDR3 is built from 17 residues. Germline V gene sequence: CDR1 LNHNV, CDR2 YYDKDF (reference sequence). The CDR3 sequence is CATSRALTGQSSYEQYF. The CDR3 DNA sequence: TGTGCCACCAGCAGAGCTCTGACGGGACAGAGCTCCTACGAGCAGTACTTC.

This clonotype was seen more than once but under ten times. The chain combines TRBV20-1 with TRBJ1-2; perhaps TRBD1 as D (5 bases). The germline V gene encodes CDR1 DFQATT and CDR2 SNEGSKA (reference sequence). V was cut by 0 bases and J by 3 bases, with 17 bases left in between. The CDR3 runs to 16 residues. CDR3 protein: CSARDGRARDHYGYTF. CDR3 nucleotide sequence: TGCAGTGCTAGAGATGGCAGGGCGCGTGATCACTATGGCTACACCTTC.

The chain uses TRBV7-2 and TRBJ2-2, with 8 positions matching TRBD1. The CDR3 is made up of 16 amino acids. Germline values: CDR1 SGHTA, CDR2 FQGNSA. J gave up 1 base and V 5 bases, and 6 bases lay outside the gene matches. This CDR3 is CASSQVGQGNTGELFF. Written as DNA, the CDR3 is TGTGCCAGCAGCCAGGTCGGACAGGGGAACACCGGGGAGCTGTTTTTT.

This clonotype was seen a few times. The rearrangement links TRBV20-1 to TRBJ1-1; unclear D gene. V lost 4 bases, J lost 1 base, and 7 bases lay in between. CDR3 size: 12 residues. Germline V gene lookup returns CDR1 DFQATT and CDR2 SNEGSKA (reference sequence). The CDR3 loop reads CSANTANTEAFF. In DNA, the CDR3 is TGCAGTGCTAACACAGCGAACACTGAAGCTTTCTTT.

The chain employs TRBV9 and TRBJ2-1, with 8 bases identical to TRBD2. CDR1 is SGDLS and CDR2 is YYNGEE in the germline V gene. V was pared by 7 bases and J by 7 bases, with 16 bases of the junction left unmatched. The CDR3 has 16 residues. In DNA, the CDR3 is TGTGCCAGCGGCTTAGGGGCTAGCGGGTCTTTAAATGAGCAGTTCTTC. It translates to CASGLGASGSLNEQFF.

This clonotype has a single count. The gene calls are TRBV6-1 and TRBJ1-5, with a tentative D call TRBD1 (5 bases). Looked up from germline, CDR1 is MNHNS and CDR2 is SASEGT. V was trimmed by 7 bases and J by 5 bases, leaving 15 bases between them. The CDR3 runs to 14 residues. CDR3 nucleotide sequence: TGTGCCAGCACGGGGTCAGGGCATCATCAGCCCCAGCATTTT. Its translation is CASTGSGHHQPQHF.

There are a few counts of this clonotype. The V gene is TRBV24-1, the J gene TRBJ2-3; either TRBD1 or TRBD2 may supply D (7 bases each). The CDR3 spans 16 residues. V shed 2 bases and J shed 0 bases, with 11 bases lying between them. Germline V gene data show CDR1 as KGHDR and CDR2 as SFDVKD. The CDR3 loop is CATSDWEGQSTDTQYF. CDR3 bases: TGTGCCACCAGTGATTGGGAGGGACAGAGCACAGATACGCAGTATTTT.

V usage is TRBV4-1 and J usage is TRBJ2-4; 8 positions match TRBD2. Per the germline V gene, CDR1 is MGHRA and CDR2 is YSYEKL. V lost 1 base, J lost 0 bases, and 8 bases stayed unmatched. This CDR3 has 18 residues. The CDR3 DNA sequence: TGCGCCAGCAGCCAAGGGATGGCGGGGGGACTAGCCAAAAACATTCAGTACTTC. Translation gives CASSQGMAGGLAKNIQYF.

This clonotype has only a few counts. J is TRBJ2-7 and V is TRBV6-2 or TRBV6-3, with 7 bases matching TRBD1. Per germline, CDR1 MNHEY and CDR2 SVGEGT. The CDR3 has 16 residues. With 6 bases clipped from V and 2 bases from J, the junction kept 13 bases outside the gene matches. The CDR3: CASSKEAWDRTYEQYF. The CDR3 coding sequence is TGTGCCAGCAGCAAGGAAGCCTGGGACAGAACCTACGAGCAGTACTTC.

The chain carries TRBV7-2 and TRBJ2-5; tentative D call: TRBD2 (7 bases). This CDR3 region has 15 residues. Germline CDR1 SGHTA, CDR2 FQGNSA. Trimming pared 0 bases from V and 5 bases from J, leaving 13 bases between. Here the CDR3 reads CASSLAGGQGETQYF. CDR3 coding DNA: TGTGCCAGCAGCTTAGCGGGGGGGCAGGGGGAGACCCAGTACTTC. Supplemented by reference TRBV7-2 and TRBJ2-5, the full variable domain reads GAGVSQSPSNKVTEKGKDVELRCDPISGHTALYWYRQSLGQGLEFLIYFQGNSAPDKSGLPSDRFSAERTGGSVSTLTIQRTQQEDSAVYLCASSLAGGQGETQYFGPGTRLLVL.

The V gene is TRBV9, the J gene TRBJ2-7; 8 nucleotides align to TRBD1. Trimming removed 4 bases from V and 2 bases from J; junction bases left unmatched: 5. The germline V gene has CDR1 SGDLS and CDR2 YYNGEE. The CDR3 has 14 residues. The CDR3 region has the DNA TGTGCCAGCAGCTTCCGGGACAGGCCCTACGAGCAGTACTTC. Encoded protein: CASSFRDRPYEQYF. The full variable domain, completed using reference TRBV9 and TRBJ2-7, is DSGVTQTPKHLITATGQRVTLRCSPRSGDLSVYWYQQSLDQGLQFLIQYYNGEERAKGNILERFSAQQFPDLHSELNLSSLELGDSALYFCASSFRDRPYEQYFGPGTRLTVT.

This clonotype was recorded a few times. CDR3 residues: CASSQTSGDFPGEQYF. DNA for the CDR3: TGTGCCAGCAGCCAAACTAGCGGGGACTTTCCTGGCGAGCAGTACTTC. The V gene is TRBV6-2 or TRBV6-3, the J gene TRBJ2-5; 10 positions agree with TRBD2. Near its end, the DNA agrees better with TRBJ2-7, so the J call may be wrong. CDR3 length: 16 residues. From germline, CDR1 is MNHEY and CDR2 SVGEGT.

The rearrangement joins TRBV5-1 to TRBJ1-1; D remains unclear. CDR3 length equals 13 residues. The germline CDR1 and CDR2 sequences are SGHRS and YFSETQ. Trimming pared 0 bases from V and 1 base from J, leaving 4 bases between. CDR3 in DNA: TGCGCCAGCAGCTTGGCCCAGAACACTGAAGCTTTCTTT. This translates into CASSLAQNTEAFF.

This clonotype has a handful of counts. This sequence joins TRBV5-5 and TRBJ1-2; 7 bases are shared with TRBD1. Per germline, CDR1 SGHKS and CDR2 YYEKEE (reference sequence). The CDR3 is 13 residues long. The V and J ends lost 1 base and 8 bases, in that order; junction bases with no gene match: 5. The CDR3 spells CASSLTDRDGYTF. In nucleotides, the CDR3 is TGTGCCAGCAGCTTGACCGACAGGGACGGCTACACCTTC.

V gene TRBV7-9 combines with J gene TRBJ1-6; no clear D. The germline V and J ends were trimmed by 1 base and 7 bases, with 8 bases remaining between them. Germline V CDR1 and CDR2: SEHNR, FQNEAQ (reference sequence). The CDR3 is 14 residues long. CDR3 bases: TGTGCCAGCAGCTTAGTGATGTCCAATTCACCCCTCCACTTT. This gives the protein CASSLVMSNSPLHF.

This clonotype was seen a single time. The DNA for the CDR3 is TGCAGTGCGGGGACCCCGGGACCTGGAAACACCATATATTTT. It is translated as CSAGTPGPGNTIYF. The chain couples TRBV20-1 to TRBJ1-3, with D perhaps matching TRBD1 (5 bases). CDR3 length: 14 residues. Between the trimmed V and J ends, which lost 6 bases and 2 bases, there was a span of 14 bases. CDR1 is DFQATT and CDR2 is SNEGSKA in the germline V gene (reference sequence).

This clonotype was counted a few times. CDR3 protein: CSASLLAPSSYNEQFF. Here the CDR3 DNA reads TGCAGTGCCTCCCTCTTAGCGCCGAGCTCCTACAATGAGCAGTTCTTC. The chain uses TRBV20-1 and TRBJ2-1; tentatively, D is TRBD2 (5 bases). This CDR3 comprises 16 residues. V dropped 6 bases and J dropped 0 bases, with 18 bases sitting between them. Per the germline V gene, CDR1 is DFQATT and CDR2 is SNEGSKA (reference sequence).

The CDR3 DNA sequence: TGCAGTGCTAGAGATCCGGCAGGGGATCGGCCAACTGAAGCTTTCTTT. Its translation: CSARDPAGDRPTEAFF. J is TRBJ1-1 and V is TRBV20-1; D possibly corresponds to TRBD1 (6 bases). Trimming left V 0 bases short and J 5 bases short, with 19 bases between. CDR1 is DFQATT and CDR2 is SNEGSKA in the germline V gene (reference sequence). CDR3 length equals 16 residues.

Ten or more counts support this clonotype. The CDR3 DNA follows: TGCAGTGCCCCGGAGTCCGGGCGGTACCGTGCTAGCACAGATACGCAGTATTTT. Translated: CSAPESGRYRASTDTQYF. This sequence joins TRBV20-1 and TRBJ2-3; D remains ambiguous. The CDR3 consists of 18 residues. In germline, CDR1 is DFQATT, CDR2 SNEGSKA (reference sequence). With 6 bases removed from V and 0 bases from J, the gap between germline ends came to 25 bases.

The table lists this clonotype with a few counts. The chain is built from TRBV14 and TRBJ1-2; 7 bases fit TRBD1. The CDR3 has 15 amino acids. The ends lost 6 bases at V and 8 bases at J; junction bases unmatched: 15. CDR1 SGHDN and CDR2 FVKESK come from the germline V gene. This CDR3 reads CASSLTQTGSGGYTF. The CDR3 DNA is TGTGCCAGCAGTCTAACCCAGACAGGGAGTGGCGGCTACACCTTC.

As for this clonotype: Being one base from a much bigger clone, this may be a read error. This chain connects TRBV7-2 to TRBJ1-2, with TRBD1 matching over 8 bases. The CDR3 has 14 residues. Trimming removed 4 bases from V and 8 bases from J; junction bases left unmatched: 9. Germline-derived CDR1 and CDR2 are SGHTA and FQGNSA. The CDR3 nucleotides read TGTGCCAGCAGCTCGGGACAGGCCCTTGGAGGCTACACCTTC. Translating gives CASSSGQALGGYTF.

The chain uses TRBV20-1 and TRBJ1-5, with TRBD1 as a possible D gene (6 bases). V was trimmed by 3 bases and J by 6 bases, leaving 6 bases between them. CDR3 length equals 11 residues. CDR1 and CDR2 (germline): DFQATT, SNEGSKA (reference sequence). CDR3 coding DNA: TGCAGTGCTAGGGACAGTCAGCCCCAGCATTTT. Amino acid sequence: CSARDSQPQHF.

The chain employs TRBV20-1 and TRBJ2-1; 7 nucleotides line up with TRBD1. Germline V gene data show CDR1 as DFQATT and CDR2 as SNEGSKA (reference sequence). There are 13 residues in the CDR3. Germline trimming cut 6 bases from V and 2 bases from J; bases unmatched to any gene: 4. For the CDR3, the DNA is TGCAGTGCCCCGGGACAGCCCTACAATGAGCAGTTCTTC. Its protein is CSAPGQPYNEQFF.

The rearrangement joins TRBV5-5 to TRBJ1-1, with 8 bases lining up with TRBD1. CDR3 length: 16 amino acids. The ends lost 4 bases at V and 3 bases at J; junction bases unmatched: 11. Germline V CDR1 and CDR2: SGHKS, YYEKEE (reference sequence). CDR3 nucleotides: TGTGCCAGCAGCCTAGCAGGGGGCTGGTTTGACACTGAAGCTTTCTTT. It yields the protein CASSLAGGWFDTEAFF.

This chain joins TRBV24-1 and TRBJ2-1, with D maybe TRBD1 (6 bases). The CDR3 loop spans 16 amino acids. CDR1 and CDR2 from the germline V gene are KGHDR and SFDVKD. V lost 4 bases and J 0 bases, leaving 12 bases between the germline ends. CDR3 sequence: CATSERTADSYNEQFF. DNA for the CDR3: TGTGCCACCAGTGAGCGGACAGCAGACTCCTACAATGAGCAGTTCTTC.

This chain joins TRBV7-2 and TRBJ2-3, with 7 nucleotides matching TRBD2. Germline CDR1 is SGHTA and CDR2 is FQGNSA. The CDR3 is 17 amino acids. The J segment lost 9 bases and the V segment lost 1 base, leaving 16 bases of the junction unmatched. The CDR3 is CASSLERFWGGVGTQYF. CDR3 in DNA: TGTGCCAGCAGCTTAGAGCGATTCTGGGGGGGTGTAGGGACGCAGTATTTT. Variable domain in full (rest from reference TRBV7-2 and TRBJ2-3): GAGVSQSPSNKVTEKGKDVELRCDPISGHTALYWYRQSLGQGLEFLIYFQGNSAPDKSGLPSDRFSAERTGGSVSTLTIQRTQQEDSAVYLCASSLERFWGGVGTQYFGPGTRLTVL.

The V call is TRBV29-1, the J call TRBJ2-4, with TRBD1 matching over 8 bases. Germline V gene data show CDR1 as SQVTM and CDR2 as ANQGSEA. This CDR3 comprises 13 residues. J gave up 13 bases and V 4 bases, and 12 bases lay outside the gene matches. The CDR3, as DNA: TGCAGCGTTGGGACAGGGAAACAAATTGAGCAGTACTTC. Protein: CSVGTGKQIEQYF.

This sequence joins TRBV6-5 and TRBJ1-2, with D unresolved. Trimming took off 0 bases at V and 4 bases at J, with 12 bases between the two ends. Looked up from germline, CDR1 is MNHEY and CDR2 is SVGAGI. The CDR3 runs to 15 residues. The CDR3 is CASSYSRAGRYGYTF. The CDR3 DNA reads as TGTGCCAGCAGTTACTCGAGGGCAGGTCGCTATGGCTACACCTTC.